This T cell receptor beta chain is drawn from a study of OX40 agonist ivuxolimab in advanced cancers. For the study at large: Patients were given ivuxolimab, an antibody that agonizes OX40 (CD134). Each dose-escalation patient presented with hepatocellular carcinoma, melanoma, renal cell or head and neck cancer. Among those enrolled, mean age was approximately 62 years (range roughly 23 to 79) and about 79% were male. Study-wide results and limits: It was also the case that some nonresponders had low normalized T-cell clonal expansion.

This CDR3 is built from 14 residues. Per germline, CDR1 SGHTA and CDR2 FQGNSA. V shed 5 bases, J shed 8 bases, and the junction held 11 bases outside the gene matches. Regarding this clone: Its specificity is unknown.

Repertoires were generated with immunoSEQ multiplex PCR, while TCRdb's copy carries only in-frame clones and drops some. Of approximately 70,000 clones listed, around 83% are singletons. The sample consisted of CD4+ or CD8+ T cells sorted from blood, taken in a trial of the OX40 agonist ivuxolimab. The V gene is TRBV7-2, the J gene TRBJ1-1, with 7 bases matching TRBD1. The TCR comes from an adult with an advanced solid tumor such as melanoma, head and neck, liver or kidney cancer. CDR3 protein: CASSQTGRPEEAFF. CDR3 DNA: TGTGCCAGCAGCCAGACAGGGAGGCCTGAGGAAGCTTTCTTT.